This TCR beta chain was observed in a study of a mutant IDH1 vaccine in newly diagnosed glioma. Method: immunoSEQ multiplex PCR; TCRdb's copy keeps in-frame clones and lacks some. The sample comprises about 63,000 clones, around 83% of which are singletons, and 4% to 5.5% rests with the top ten. The time point denotes: baseline, week 1 (first vaccination visit). Treatment: pre-vaccination baseline after standard-of-care therapy. With 0 bases removed from V and 5 bases from J, the gap between germline ends came to 8 bases. The CDR3 runs 13 residues. CDR1 and CDR2 from the germline V gene are SGHRS and YFSETQ. In its sample, this clone was seen a few times.

The sample in question was peripheral blood mononuclear cells (PBMCs), obtained from a glioma patient treated with radiotherapy, temozolomide or both. The TCR originated in a young woman with glioma. Some clones in this sample may be carry-over from other donors' samples. The genes are TRBV5-1 and TRBJ1-1; no clear D gene. DNA of the CDR3: TGCGCCAGCAGCTTGGAAGGGTGGACTGAAGCTTTCTTT. Encoded protein: CASSLEGWTEAFF.